The 17 T cell receptor beta chains below come from one sample, sequenced in a study of blood T cells in healthy people across ages. Primed by a sample-barcoded 5' primer and a J-beta primer mix, a second PCR proceeded for 7 to 11 cycles. TCRdb passed the 5' RACE reads through MiXCR, listing each CDR3 protein once. The table includes about 1.7 million distinct CDR3 sequences, 28% detected once. Sequenced sample: blood. All receptors come from a woman aged 25 to 39 in good health.

The rearrangement uses TRBV5-1 and TRBJ1-3, with D possibly being TRBD1 (5 bases). CDR1 SGHRS and CDR2 YFSETQ come from the germline V gene. The V and J ends lost 2 bases and 4 bases respectively, with 10 bases between them. The CDR3 is 14 amino acids. The CDR3 protein is CASSLGVGGNTIYF. The DNA of the CDR3 is TGCGCCAGCAGCTTAGGGGTCGGAGGAAACACCATATATTTT.

This clonotype was seen repeatedly, ten times or more. V gene TRBV7-9 combines with J gene TRBJ2-7, with D possibly matching TRBD1 (6 bases). This CDR3 has 15 amino acids. Deletions cut 2 bases from V and 7 bases from J, with 18 bases between. Germline CDR1 is SEHNR and CDR2 is FQNEAQ (reference sequence). CDR3 loop: CASSLSGTSPGEQYF. CDR3 coding DNA: TGTGCCAGCAGCTTATCAGGGACATCACCGGGGGAGCAGTACTTC.

This clonotype has a handful of counts. V and J are TRBV7-9 and TRBJ1-1; D not resolved. V lost 7 bases and J lost 7, with 13 bases in between. There are 12 residues in the CDR3. In germline, CDR1 is SEHNR, CDR2 FQNEAQ (reference sequence). CDR3 amino acids: CASNRDLGEAFF. The DNA for the CDR3 is TGTGCCAGCAACCGGGATTTGGGTGAAGCTTTCTTT.

The J gene is TRBJ2-1, the V gene TRBV5-1, with 8 positions matching TRBD2. CDR1 and CDR2 from the germline V gene are SGHRS and YFSETQ. V gave up 9 bases and J gave up 10 bases; unmatched junction bases: 15. CDR3 length equals 14 residues. In DNA form, the CDR3 reads TGCGCCACCCAAGCGGGGGAAGCAACCACGGAGCAGTTCTTC. This codes for CATQAGEATTEQFF.

The rearrangement links TRBV7-6 to TRBJ1-1; D is perhaps TRBD1 (6 bases). CDR1 and CDR2 from the germline V gene are SGHVS and FNYEAQ. V lost 4 bases to trimming and J lost 4 bases, with 19 bases between them. The CDR3 has 16 amino acids. In DNA form, the CDR3 reads TGTGCCAGCAGCTCCGCCCCGACAGGAAGGGCCACTGAAGCTTTCTTT. It specifies CASSSAPTGRATEAFF.

The table lists this clonotype with a few counts. The gene calls are TRBV28 and TRBJ2-7, with D perhaps matching TRBD1 or TRBD2 (5 bases each). Trimming stripped 6 bases from V and 6 bases from J, with 18 bases between. Germline V gene data show CDR1 as MDHEN and CDR2 as SYDVKM. The CDR3 contains 14 residues. The CDR3, as DNA: TGTGCCAGCAGCCAGGTGACTGTCGGGGCCGAGCAGTACTTC. Protein: CASSQVTVGAEQYF.

The V call is TRBV6-1, the J call TRBJ1-2, with D perhaps TRBD1 (5 bases). The germline V gene has CDR1 MNHNS and CDR2 SASEGT. The CDR3 consists of 16 residues. V was cut by 6 bases and J by 1 base, with 18 bases left in between. CDR3 bases: TGTGCCAGCAGGCCCTACTCGGGGGTGATTAACTATGGCTACACCTTC. Amino acids: CASRPYSGVINYGYTF.

This clonotype showed up just once. Since no conserved phenylalanine or tryptophan closes the CDR3, a read error is the likely cause. The gene calls are TRBV2 and TRBJ2-1, with TRBD2 matching 8 bases. The germline CDR1 and CDR2 sequences are SNHLY and FYNNEI. The CDR3 consists of 14 residues. The V gene end was trimmed by 6 bases and the J gene end by 10 bases; junction bases not matched to a gene: 11. This CDR3 is CASRPREGIGEQFC. The CDR3 nucleotides are TGTGCCAGCAGGCCCCGGGAGGGGATAGGGGAGCAGTTCTGC.

This clonotype was seen at least ten times. This chain connects TRBV12-3 or TRBV12-4 to TRBJ2-4; 8 nucleotides line up with TRBD2. This CDR3 is built from 15 residues. With V trimmed by 5 bases and J by 7 bases, 10 bases remained unmatched. In DNA, the CDR3 is TGTGCCAGCAGTAGACCCGGGACTAGGGGTAACATTCAGTACTTC. Translated: CASSRPGTRGNIQYF.

The gene calls are TRBV6-6 and TRBJ1-5, with 12 nucleotides matching TRBD1. The germline gives CDR1 MNHNY, CDR2 SVGAGI (reference sequence). V trimming: 8 bases; J trimming: 7 bases; junction bases outside the gene matches: 6. The CDR3 loop spans 14 amino acids. The CDR3 nucleotides are TGTGCCAGCGTAGGGACAGGGGGCATGCAGCCCCAGCATTTT. Its translation is CASVGTGGMQPQHF.

CDR3 DNA: TGTGCCACCAGTTCCAGGACTAGCAGGAATACGCAGTATTTT. Amino acid sequence: CATSSRTSRNTQYF. V usage is TRBV24-1 and J usage is TRBJ2-3; 8 bases fit TRBD2. V lost 6 bases to trimming and J lost 7 bases; unmatched junction nucleotides: 8. The CDR3 totals 14 residues. Looked up from germline, CDR1 is KGHDR and CDR2 is SFDVKD.

This chain joins TRBV5-1 and TRBJ1-5, with a possible D match to TRBD1 (5 bases). The CDR3 contains 15 residues. V gave up 4 bases and J gave up 2 bases, with 13 bases separating them. Germline V gene lookup returns CDR1 SGHRS and CDR2 YFSETQ. The CDR3 sequence is CASSPSGERNQPQHF. Here the CDR3 DNA reads TGCGCCAGCAGCCCATCGGGGGAGCGCAATCAGCCCCAGCATTTT. The full variable domain, in which reference TRBV5-1 and TRBJ1-5 provide the parts outside the CDR3, is KAGVTQTPRYLIKTRGQQVTLSCSPISGHRSVSWYQQTPGQGLQFLFEYFSETQRNKGNFPGRFSGRQFSNSRSEMNVSTLELGDSALYLCASSPSGERNQPQHFGDGTRLSIL.

The chain is built from TRBV5-1 and TRBJ1-5; 9 nucleotides line up with TRBD1. Germline CDR1 is SGHRS and CDR2 is YFSETQ. The V segment lost 1 base and the J segment 5 bases; nucleotides outside the gene matches: 4. The CDR3 spans 15 residues. In DNA, the CDR3 is TGCGCCAGCAGCTTGACAGGGGGCTGGGATCAGCCCCAGCATTTT. Its protein is CASSLTGGWDQPQHF.

This clonotype has just a few counts. The rearrangement uses TRBV5-1 and TRBJ1-4; D is ambiguous. CDR1 and CDR2 from the germline V gene are SGHRS and YFSETQ. V lost 4 bases to trimming and J lost 5 bases, with 15 bases between them. The CDR3 has 15 residues. In nucleotides, the CDR3 is TGCGCCAGCAGCCCCTCGCCAGCAGTAAATGAAAAACTGTTTTTT. It encodes CASSPSPAVNEKLFF.

This clonotype was observed a few times. V and J are TRBV7-2 and TRBJ2-1; 12 bases are a match to TRBD2. This CDR3 comprises 14 residues. Germline V gene lookup returns CDR1 SGHTA and CDR2 FQGNSA. V shed 10 bases and J 6 bases; nucleotides not matched to a gene: 7. CDR3 sequence reads: CANTRTSGANEQFF. CDR3 DNA sequence: TGTGCCAACACGAGGACTAGCGGGGCCAATGAGCAGTTCTTC. The full variable domain, rest sourced from reference TRBV7-2 and TRBJ2-1, is GAGVSQSPSNKVTEKGKDVELRCDPISGHTALYWYRQSLGQGLEFLIYFQGNSAPDKSGLPSDRFSAERTGGSVSTLTIQRTQQEDSAVYLCANTRTSGANEQFFGPGTRLTVL.

This clonotype was recorded at least ten times. This chain connects TRBV5-1 to TRBJ2-5, with 13 bases lining up with TRBD2. Unmatched junction bases numbered 4, after V lost 0 bases and J lost 2 bases. The CDR3 consists of 17 residues. CDR1 is SGHRS, CDR2 YFSETQ, per germline. CDR3 protein: CASSLVLTSGGQETQYF. CDR3 sequence (DNA): TGCGCCAGCAGCTTGGTACTGACTAGCGGGGGGCAAGAGACCCAGTACTTC.

This clonotype was picked up a small number of times. The chain links TRBV3-1 to TRBJ2-4; D is possibly TRBD1 or TRBD2 (5 bases each). V lost 5 bases to trimming and J lost 6 bases, with 23 bases between them. Germline CDR1 reads LGHDT; CDR2 reads YNNKEL (reference sequence). The length of the CDR3 is 17 residues. The CDR3 DNA reads TGTGCCAGCAGCTTTCTGAACGGGACCCTAAAACGAAACATTCAGTACTTC. It is translated as CASSFLNGTLKRNIQYF. Full variable domain (remainder filled in from reference TRBV3-1 and TRBJ2-4): DTAVSQTPKYLVTQMGNDKSIKCEQNLGHDTMYWYKQDSKKFLKIMFSYNNKELIINETVPNRFSPKSPDKAHLNLHINSLELGDSAVYFCASSFLNGTLKRNIQYFGAGTRLSVL.